This T cell receptor (beta chain) is from a study of control samples from healthy donors and cancer patients. Libraries were prepared by immunoSEQ multiplex PCR; TCRdb keeps only in-frame clonotypes and omits some of them. The table has tens of thousands of clones, approximately 89% seen once. This CDR3 comprises 15 residues. Trimming shortened V by 4 bases and J by 0 bases, and 13 bases separated the two germline ends. Germline lookup yields CDR1 SGHRS and CDR2 YFSETQ. This receptor was obtained from a woman aged 35 to 49 with head and neck cancer. Sequenced input: PBMCs. The J gene is TRBJ1-2, the V gene TRBV5-1; a weak D match, TRBD1 (5 bases). The CDR3 nucleotides read TGCGCCAGCAGCAGAGCTGGGGCAGCTAACTATGGCTACACCTTC. This translates into CASSRAGAANYGYTF.